This entry lists 12 T cell receptor beta chains sequenced from one sample in a study of blood T cell repertoires in COVID-19. Profiled with immunoSEQ multiplex PCR; TCRdb holds only in-frame clones, not every one. The table records just under 50,000 clones, roughly 85% of them present only once. Material: peripheral blood. These receptors were collected from a man between 65 and 85 years old with acute or convalescent COVID-19.

V and J are TRBV3-1 (or the pseudogene TRBV3-2) and TRBJ1-4, with D possibly being TRBD1 (6 bases). Per the germline V gene, CDR1 is LGHDT and CDR2 is YNNKEL (reference sequence). The ends were cut back, 4 bases at V and 8 bases at J, with 17 bases in the middle. The CDR3 is 15 amino acids. The CDR3 DNA reads as TGTGCCAGCAGCCTTGGGGCGGGGGGCAAAGAAAAACTGTTTTTT. Its translation is CASSLGAGGKEKLFF.

The table lists this clone with a count of one. The chain uses TRBV28 and TRBJ2-7, with TRBD2 matching over 7 bases. Germline trimming cut 11 bases from V and 0 bases from J; bases unmatched to any gene: 7. This CDR3 spans 13 amino acids. CDR1 is MDHEN, CDR2 SYDVKM, per germline. The CDR3: CASGRAGSYEQYF. In nucleotides, the CDR3 is TGTGCCTCGGGGAGGGCAGGCTCCTACGAGCAGTACTTC.

The V and J genes are TRBV19 and TRBJ2-3, with a possible D match to TRBD2 (6 bases). Germline V gene lookup returns CDR1 LNHDA and CDR2 SQIVND (reference sequence). The CDR3 is 16 residues long. V lost 7 bases, J lost 3 bases, and 20 bases lay in between. CDR3 sequence: CASTNTGKGRTDTQYF. DNA for the CDR3: TGTGCCAGTACCAACACCGGAAAGGGGAGGACAGATACGCAGTATTTT.

J is TRBJ1-4 and V is TRBV7-9; no clear D gene. V was shortened by 0 bases and J by 2 bases, with 7 bases between the two germline ends. This CDR3 comprises 15 residues. CDR1 and CDR2 from the germline V gene are SEHNR and FQNEAQ (reference sequence). The CDR3 DNA is TGTGCCAGCAGCTTAGCCCCGGTTACTAATGAAAAACTGTTTTTT. Translation: CASSLAPVTNEKLFF. Full variable domain (rest looked up from reference TRBV7-9 and TRBJ1-4): DTGVSQNPRHKITKRGQNVTFRCDPISEHNRLYWYRQTLGQGPEFLTYFQNEAQLEKSRLLSDRFSAERPKGSFSTLEIQRTEQGDSAMYLCASSLAPVTNEKLFFGSGTQLSVL.

The CDR3 DNA reads TGTGCCAGCAGCCCAGACACGGCAGGGGCCAACACCGGGGAGCTGTTTTTT. Protein: CASSPDTAGANTGELFF. This chain connects TRBV7-9 to TRBJ2-2; possibly TRBD1 for D (6 bases). This CDR3 comprises 17 residues. CDR1 SEHNR and CDR2 FQNEAQ come from the germline V gene (reference sequence). V was shortened by 5 bases and J by 2 bases, with 18 bases between the two germline ends.

The J gene is TRBJ2-5, the V gene TRBV14; TRBD1 is a possible D gene (5 bases). Germline V gene lookup returns CDR1 SGHDN and CDR2 FVKESK. V lost 4 bases and J 2 bases, leaving 14 bases between the germline ends. This CDR3 region has 15 residues. The CDR3 here is CASSRRQYGQETQYF. The DNA of the CDR3 is TGTGCCAGCAGCCGGCGACAGTACGGGCAAGAGACCCAGTACTTC.

The chain links TRBV11-2 to TRBJ2-7; 7 bases are a match to TRBD1. From germline, CDR1 is SGHAT and CDR2 FQNNGV. The ends lost 7 bases at V and 5 bases at J; junction bases unmatched: 14. The CDR3 loop spans 15 amino acids. The chain's CDR3 is CASTLGTVAPHEQYF. The CDR3 DNA follows: TGTGCCAGCACCCTCGGGACAGTGGCCCCCCACGAGCAGTACTTC. The complete variable domain, with remaining parts taken from reference TRBV11-2 and TRBJ2-7, reads EAGVAQSPRYKIIEKRQSVAFWCNPISGHATLYWYQQILGQGPKLLIQFQNNGVVDDSQLPKDRFSAERLKGVDSTLKIQPAKLEDSAVYLCASTLGTVAPHEQYFGPGTRLTVT.

DNA of the CDR3: TGTGCTAGTGGTTGGGGCGGAGATCAGCCCCAGCATTTT. Its translation: CASGWGGDQPQHF. The rearrangement joins TRBV12-5 to TRBJ1-5; possible D gene TRBD1, 5 bases. The germline gives CDR1 LGHNT, CDR2 FRNRAP. The ends were cut back, 4 bases at V and 5 bases at J, with 9 bases in the middle. This CDR3 region has 13 residues.

The chain combines TRBV25-1 with TRBJ2-1, with D unresolved. Trimming left V 0 bases short and J 3 bases short, with 9 bases between. CDR3 length: 15 amino acids. Germline V lookup: CDR1 MGHDK, CDR2 SYGVNS. This CDR3 is CASSEYRGNYNEQFF. In DNA form, the CDR3 reads TGTGCCAGCAGTGAATATCGTGGCAACTACAATGAGCAGTTCTTC.

The chain has TRBV19 and TRBJ1-6, with 8 bases lining up with TRBD1. This CDR3 is 19 amino acids long. Trimming cost V 2 bases and J 10 bases; bases outside gene matches: 19. CDR1 is LNHDA and CDR2 is SQIVND in the germline V gene (reference sequence). CDR3 amino acids: CASSINFRQGTAAGSPLHF. As DNA, the CDR3 is TGTGCCAGTAGTATAAACTTCCGACAGGGGACGGCGGCAGGCTCACCCCTCCACTTT.

V is TRBV6-5 and J is TRBJ2-7; 11 bases match TRBD2. Germline CDR1 is MNHEY and CDR2 is SVGAGI. CDR3 size: 15 residues. Losses at the gene ends were 2 bases for V and 2 bases for J; bases not matched to a gene: 2. CDR3 protein: CASSYGTSGTYEQYF. CDR3 DNA: TGTGCCAGCAGTTACGGGACTAGCGGAACCTACGAGCAGTACTTC.

The CDR3 coding sequence is TGTGCCAGTAGTATGCGGGAGGGCCTCTACGAGCAGTACTTC. Its translation is CASSMREGLYEQYF. The rearrangement links TRBV19 to TRBJ2-7; 9 bases align to TRBD2. Germline V gene sequence: CDR1 LNHDA, CDR2 SQIVND (reference sequence). V shed 3 bases, J shed 3 bases, and the junction held 3 bases outside the gene matches. CDR3 length equals 14 residues.